A selection of T cell receptor beta chains follows, all from one sample in a study of T cell responses to AZD1222 COVID-19 vaccine. Generated by immunoSEQ multiplex PCR, the TCRdb table keeps only in-frame clones and is missing some. The sample holds under 200,000 clones, 90% seen once. The input for sequencing was peripheral blood, taken on day 0 of AZD1222 vaccination. The receptors stem from an adult in good health. CDR3s include the opening cysteine and the closing phenylalanine or tryptophan. Fields, in order: V gene, clone size, CDR3 length, D gene, J gene, CDR3 protein, CDR3 DNA. The D gene is left open where the match is weak. The size entry is marked missing in some rows and otherwise reads once, few, many or a size class.

TRBV5-5,NA,15,NA,TRBJ1-2,CASSLKPPGDYGYTF,TGTGCCAGCAGCTTGAAACCCCCGGGGGACTATGGCTACACCTTC
TRBV6-1,NA,13,TRBD1,TRBJ2-7,CASSETGVYEQYF,TGTGCCAGCAGTGAAACAGGGGTCTACGAGCAGTACTTC
TRBV6-4,many,16,TRBD2,TRBJ2-3,CASSPGGGAGTDTQYF,TGTGCCAGCAGTCCCGGCGGGGGGGCAGGCACAGATACGCAGTATTTT
TRBV30,NA,15,TRBD1,TRBJ1-5,CAGPRGRRVNQPQHF,TGTGCCGGTCCGAGGGGGCGCAGGGTCAATCAGCCCCAGCATTTT
TRBV2,NA,13,NA,TRBJ2-2,CASTWGNTGELFF,TGTGCCAGCACTTGGGGTAACACCGGGGAGCTGTTTTTT
TRBV7-9,NA,15,TRBD1,TRBJ1-3,CASSLGQGIGNTIYF,TGTGCCAGCAGTTTGGGACAGGGAATTGGAAACACCATATATTTT
TRBV7-8,NA,11,NA,TRBJ1-2,CASSLGGGYTF,TGTGCCAGCAGCTTAGGGGGAGGCTACACCTTC
TRBV4-1,NA,17,NA,TRBJ1-4,CASSQDSQAATNEKLFF,TGCGCCAGCAGCCAAGATTCCCAGGCAGCAACTAATGAAAAACTGTTTTTT
TRBV18,NA,13,NA,TRBJ1-1,CASSGTANTEAFF,TGTGCCAGCTCCGGGACGGCGAACACTGAAGCTTTCTTT
TRBV5-1,NA,17,NA,TRBJ1-4,CASSLVPTGISNEKLFF,TGCGCCAGCAGCTTGGTCCCCACAGGGATCTCTAATGAAAAACTGTTTTTT
TRBV6-1,NA,14,NA,TRBJ1-1,CASSEARGPFEAFF,TGTGCCAGCAGTGAAGCTAGAGGGCCATTTGAAGCTTTCTTT
TRBV10-3,NA,14,NA,TRBJ1-6,CAIRPTGHRSPLHF,TGTGCCATCAGACCGACAGGCCATCGTTCACCCCTCCACTTT
TRBV19,NA,15,NA,TRBJ1-3,CASSFPTASGNTIYF,TGTGCCAGTAGTTTTCCGACAGCCTCTGGAAACACCATATATTTT
TRBV27,NA,13,NA,TRBJ2-5,CARCALYQETQYF,TGTGCCAGATGCGCGCTGTACCAAGAGACCCAGTACTTC
TRBV28,NA,15,TRBD1,TRBJ1-6,CASTPPGGYNSPLHF,TGTGCCAGCACCCCTCCAGGGGGTTATAATTCACCCCTCCACTTT
TRBV30,once,10,NA,TRBJ1-4,CAWGREKLFF,TGTGCCTGGGGCAGGGAAAAACTGTTTTTT
TRBV10-3,NA,13,NA,TRBJ1-1,CAISAGDWTEAFF,TGTGCCATCAGCGCAGGGGATTGGACTGAAGCTTTCTTT
TRBV4-1,NA,15,NA,TRBJ1-4,CASSQPARMEEKLFF,TGCGCCAGCAGCCAACCGGCTCGGATGGAAGAAAAACTGTTTTTT
TRBV5-1,NA,16,TRBD2,TRBJ2-2,CASSPQLAGGSGELFF,TGCGCCAGCAGCCCCCAACTAGCGGGGGGTTCCGGGGAGCTGTTTTTT
TRBV7-9,NA,16,TRBD1,TRBJ1-1,CASSLRGTGPFPEAFF,TGTGCCAGCAGCTTACGAGGGACAGGGCCGTTTCCTGAAGCTTTCTTT
TRBV6-2/TRBV6-3,NA,15,NA,TRBJ2-3,CASSYQGMSTDTQYF,TGTGCCAGCAGTTACCAGGGAATGAGCACAGATACGCAGTATTTT
TRBV5-6,NA,14,NA,TRBJ1-2,CASSTSGGLYGYTF,TGTGCCAGCAGCACCTCGGGGGGACTCTATGGCTACACCTTC
TRBV5-4,NA,12,NA,TRBJ2-1,CASSLVDNEQFF,TGTGCCAGCAGCTTGGTTGACAATGAGCAGTTCTTC
TRBV5-6,NA,14,NA,TRBJ1-6,CASSPLSYNSPLHF,TGTGCCAGCAGCCCCCTCTCCTATAATTCACCCCTCCACTTT
TRBV6-6,NA,15,NA,TRBJ1-2,CASSYRPRGEGGYTF,TGTGCCAGCAGTTACCGCCCGCGGGGAGAGGGTGGCTACACCTTC
TRBV28,NA,15,NA,TRBJ2-1,CASSTGGPIHHEQFF,TGTGCCAGCAGTACGGGGGGCCCAATACACCATGAGCAGTTCTTC
TRBV7-3,NA,16,TRBD1,TRBJ2-3,CASSLNGQGVTDTQYF,TGTGCCAGCAGCTTAAACGGACAGGGGGTGACAGATACGCAGTATTTT
TRBV2,NA,13,NA,TRBJ1-2,CASSFRRIYGYTF,TGTGCCAGCAGTTTCCGACGGATCTATGGCTACACCTTC
TRBV19,NA,13,TRBD1,TRBJ1-3,CASTGVPGNTIYF,TGTGCCAGCACAGGGGTACCTGGAAACACCATATATTTT
TRBV11-2,NA,18,NA,TRBJ2-1,CASSLDRADRSSYNEQFF,TGTGCCAGCAGCTTAGATAGGGCAGATCGAAGCTCCTACAATGAGCAGTTCTTC
TRBV5-8,NA,10,NA,TRBJ2-5,CASSLRSQYF,TGTGCCAGCAGCTTGAGGTCCCAGTACTTC
TRBV10-2,NA,13,NA,TRBJ1-3,CASSPDSGNTIYF,TGCGCCAGCAGTCCCGACTCTGGAAACACCATATATTTT
TRBV5-4,NA,16,TRBD1,TRBJ2-3,CASSLGDRDETDTQYF,TGTGCCAGCAGCCTTGGGGACAGGGATGAGACAGATACGCAGTATTTT
TRBV6-5,once,14,TRBD1,TRBJ2-7,CASSRDRMFHEQYF,TGTGCCAGCAGCCGGGACAGGATGTTCCACGAGCAGTACTTC
TRBV12-5,NA,16,TRBD1,TRBJ2-5,CASGWMDRGGRETQYF,TGTGCTAGTGGTTGGATGGACAGGGGAGGTCGGGAGACCCAGTACTTC
TRBV2,NA,16,TRBD1,TRBJ1-4,CASSVETGTGGEKLFF,TGTGCCAGCAGTGTGGAGACCGGGACAGGCGGTGAAAAACTGTTTTTT
TRBV3-1/TRBV3-2,NA,12,NA,TRBJ2-7,CASSQSGYEQYF,TGTGCCAGCAGCCAATCCGGGTACGAGCAGTACTTC
TRBV2,NA,14,NA,TRBJ1-4,CASSVGRDNEKLFF,TGTGCCAGCAGTGTGGGCAGGGATAATGAAAAACTGTTTTTT
TRBV28,NA,16,NA,TRBJ2-7,CASSLRGGRYTYEQYF,TGTGCCAGCAGTCTTCGTGGAGGGCGGTATACCTACGAGCAGTACTTC
TRBV11-2,NA,16,NA,TRBJ1-1,CASSPFGGRSITEAFF,TGTGCCAGCAGCCCCTTTGGGGGCAGGAGCATCACTGAAGCTTTCTTT
TRBV2,NA,16,TRBD1,TRBJ1-1,CASSEAPGQGDTEAFF,TGTGCCAGCAGTGAAGCCCCGGGACAGGGCGACACTGAAGCTTTCTTT
TRBV18,NA,13,NA,TRBJ2-5,CASSAGLRETQYF,TGTGCCAGCTCAGCAGGACTCCGTGAGACCCAGTACTTC
TRBV7-2,NA,15,NA,TRBJ1-2,CASSLERAANYGYTF,TGTGCCAGCAGCTTAGAAAGGGCAGCTAACTATGGCTACACCTTC
TRBV3-1/TRBV3-2,NA,17,TRBD1,TRBJ1-5,CASSQGGDSSANQPQHF,TGTGCCAGCAGCCAAGGAGGGGACAGCTCTGCCAATCAGCCCCAGCATTTT
TRBV11-3,NA,14,NA,TRBJ1-1,CASTPGSLATEAFF,TGTGCCAGCACCCCTGGGAGCCTCGCCACTGAAGCTTTCTTT
TRBV30,NA,17,NA,TRBJ2-7,CAWSVLPGWRGTYEQYF,TGTGCCTGGAGTGTACTTCCGGGATGGCGAGGCACCTACGAGCAGTACTTC
TRBV19,NA,16,TRBD1,TRBJ1-2,CASATDPGGANYGYTF,TGTGCCAGCGCTACGGACCCAGGGGGGGCCAACTATGGCTACACCTTC
TRBV7-7,NA,18,NA,TRBJ1-5,CASSQGGGQGWSNQPQHF,TGTGCTAGCAGCCAAGGTGGGGGGCAGGGGTGGAGCAATCAGCCCCAGCATTTT
TRBV24-1,NA,17,NA,TRBJ2-2,CATSAIKGYEDTGELFF,TGTGCCACCAGTGCTATTAAGGGATATGAGGACACCGGGGAGCTGTTTTTT
TRBV2,once,14,TRBD1,TRBJ2-7,CASIETGGSYEQYF,TGTGCCAGCATAGAAACAGGGGGCTCCTACGAGCAGTACTTC
TRBV28,few,13,TRBD1,TRBJ1-1,CASSFTGTGRAFF,TGTGCCAGCAGTTTTACCGGGACAGGGCGGGCTTTCTTT
TRBV5-6,NA,15,NA,TRBJ1-2,CASSLVNPIVNGYTF,TGTGCCAGCAGCTTGGTCAACCCCATAGTTAATGGCTACACCTTC
TRBV19,NA,15,NA,TRBJ1-5,CASTLGGAPNQPQHF,TGTGCCAGTACCCTAGGAGGGGCTCCCAATCAGCCCCAGCATTTT
TRBV2,NA,12,NA,TRBJ2-7,CASSDRGNEQYF,TGTGCCAGCAGTGACAGAGGGAACGAGCAGTACTTC
TRBV19,NA,15,NA,TRBJ1-5,CASSWGNKMRQPQHF,TGTGCCAGTAGTTGGGGAAATAAGATGCGTCAGCCCCAGCATTTT
TRBV29-1,NA,13,TRBD1,TRBJ1-1,CSVVGRGQGKAFF,TGCAGCGTTGTGGGGCGTGGACAGGGGAAAGCTTTCTTT
TRBV29-1,NA,13,NA,TRBJ1-2,CSVAGGQDYGYTF,TGCAGCGTTGCGGGAGGTCAGGACTATGGCTACACCTTC
TRBV28,NA,14,NA,TRBJ1-2,CASSLIQGIYGYTF,TGTGCCAGCAGCCTAATCCAGGGGATCTATGGCTACACCTTC
TRBV9,NA,14,NA,TRBJ1-5,CASSVEGGGQPQHF,TGTGCCAGCAGCGTAGAAGGGGGTGGTCAGCCCCAGCATTTT